A few counts support the clone carrying this T cell receptor (beta chain). Its antigen is currently unknown. The data were obtained in a study of response to subunit inactivated influenza vaccine. Study-wide findings and caveats: Few additional T cells are recruited per seasonal influenza vaccination, authors suggested.

TCRdb analysed the RT-PCR reads with MiXCR anew, one entry per CDR3 protein. The sample lists about 190,000 distinct CDR3 sequences; over 13% were seen once. V lost 2 bases, J lost 4 bases, and 12 bases stayed unmatched. The CDR3 consists of 16 residues. Per the germline V gene, CDR1 is SGDLS and CDR2 is YYNGEE. Sequenced material: CD8+ T cells sorted from PBMCs, taken 4 to 6 days after vaccination. The V call is TRBV9, the J call TRBJ2-7, with TRBD2 matching over 7 bases. This receptor was obtained from a man between 45 and 60 years old who received an inactivated influenza vaccine. The DNA for the CDR3 is TGTGCCAGCAGCGTTGGGGGAGGGTCGGGGACTTACGAGCAGTACTTC. Translation gives CASSVGGGSGTYEQYF. The entire variable domain, with the rest obtained from reference TRBV9 and TRBJ2-7, is as follows: DSGVTQTPKHLITATGQRVTLRCSPRSGDLSVYWYQQSLDQGLQFLIQYYNGEERAKGNILERFSAQQFPDLHSELNLSSLELGDSALYFCASSVGGGSGTYEQYFGPGTRLTVT.